Only a few counts were recorded for the clone carrying this TCR beta chain. Its specificity is not known. TCRdb analysed the 5' RACE reads with MiXCR anew, one entry per CDR3 protein. The sample contains about 340,000 distinct CDR3 sequences, about 9.5% of which appear only once. The source of the sample is a study of T cells after yellow fever vaccination. Study observations and caveats: Though it reached lower strength, the secondary response hit its peak faster, day 5 versus 15.

The CDR3 is made up of 15 amino acids. Trimming took 2 bases from V and 5 from J; bases not matched to a gene: 8. Germline loops: CDR1 MNHEY, CDR2 SMNVEV (reference sequence). The input for sequencing was PBMCs, taken on the day of the first yellow fever vaccination. The rearrangement links TRBV27 to TRBJ1-1, with 7 bases aligning to TRBD1. This clonotype was obtained from a man aged 18 to 30 who received the YFV17D yellow fever vaccine. This CDR3 reads CASSLTGDEGTEAFF. The CDR3 bases are TGTGCCAGCAGTTTAACAGGGGACGAGGGGACTGAAGCTTTCTTT.